The rows below give T cell receptor beta chains drawn from one sample of a study of shared clonotypes between healthy human individuals. Data came from immunoSEQ multiplex PCR; TCRdb stores just in-frame clones and leaves some out. The sample carries around 2.1 million clones, approximately 94% recorded once. Material: naive CD4+ T cells sorted from blood. These TCRs come from a man between 18 and 29 years old in good health. Both conserved end residues are part of each CDR3. A D gene is named only where the DNA matches it firmly. Rows may omit the clone size; those that give it use once, few, many or a size class.

TRBV4-3	TRBJ2-7	-	TRBD1	18	CASSQGLPGTGSPYEQYF	TGCGCCAGCAGCCAAGGACTTCCCGGGACAGGGTCCCCCTACGAGCAGTACTTC
TRBV4-3	TRBJ2-5	-	-	15	CASSPNRVGQETQYF	TGCGCCAGCAGCCCGAACAGGGTCGGGCAAGAGACCCAGTACTTC
TRBV2	TRBJ1-4	-	-	14	CASSPGRAREKLFF	TGTGCCAGCAGTCCGGGCAGGGCTCGGGAAAAACTGTTTTTT
TRBV28	TRBJ1-4	-	TRBD1	15	CASSIPGQGDEKLFF	TGTGCCAGCAGTATCCCGGGACAGGGGGATGAAAAACTGTTTTTT
TRBV11-2	TRBJ1-2	-	-	14	CASSPDLVAYGYTF	TGTGCCAGCAGCCCGGATTTGGTTGCGTATGGCTACACCTTC
TRBV18	TRBJ2-2	-	TRBD1	15	CASSPGTGNTGELFF	TGTGCCAGCTCACCGGGGACAGGGAACACCGGGGAGCTGTTTTTT
TRBV5-1	TRBJ2-4	-	-	12	CASSPNENIQYF	TGCGCCAGCAGTCCGAATGAAAACATTCAGTACTTC
TRBV5-4	TRBJ2-2	-	TRBD2	16	CASSLTSGTHTGELFF	TGTGCCAGCAGCTTGACTAGCGGGACTCACACCGGGGAGCTGTTTTTT
TRBV5-1	TRBJ2-7	-	TRBD2	15	CASRLIAGGSYEQYF	TGCGCCAGCAGACTTATAGCGGGAGGGTCCTACGAGCAGTACTTC
TRBV30	TRBJ1-1	-	-	12	CAWARENTEAFF	TGTGCCTGGGCGAGGGAGAACACTGAAGCTTTCTTT
TRBV10-1	TRBJ2-1	-	-	13	CASSSALIDEQFF	TGCGCCAGCAGCAGCGCTCTCATAGATGAGCAGTTCTTC
TRBV10-3	TRBJ2-6	-	-	13	CAIKEVGANVLTF	TGTGCCATCAAAGAGGTCGGGGCCAACGTCCTGACTTTC
TRBV14	TRBJ2-7	once	-	16	CASSPTGLLGTYEQYF	TGTGCCAGCAGCCCGACTGGACTTCTAGGGACCTACGAGCAGTACTTC
TRBV5-1	TRBJ2-1	-	TRBD2	15	CASSSSGDYYNEQFF	TGCGCCAGCAGCTCTAGCGGAGACTACTACAATGAGCAGTTCTTC
TRBV7-8	TRBJ1-1	-	-	16	CASSLNGRGRNTEAFF	TGTGCCAGCAGCTTGAATGGTAGAGGACGCAACACTGAAGCTTTCTTT
TRBV10-3	TRBJ1-2	-	TRBD1	15	CAISERTGGLGGYTF	TGTGCCATCAGTGAGAGGACAGGGGGCCTCGGTGGCTACACCTTC
TRBV2	TRBJ2-5	-	-	15	CASSPRRVLLETQYF	TGTGCCAGCAGTCCACGGAGGGTCTTACTGGAGACCCAGTACTTC
TRBV7-9	TRBJ2-2	-	-	16	CAGTIQRAGSTGELFF	TGTGCCGGCACCATACAGCGGGCGGGTTCCACCGGGGAGCTGTTTTTT
TRBV9	TRBJ2-2	-	TRBD2	16	CASSSRTRVNTGELFF	TGTGCCAGCAGCTCACGGACTAGGGTAAACACCGGGGAGCTGTTTTTT
TRBV28	TRBJ1-5	once	TRBD1	13	CASRGQGSQPQHF	TGTGCCAGCCGCGGACAGGGGAGCCAGCCCCAGCATTTT
TRBV2	TRBJ1-1	-	TRBD1	12	CASSAQGAEAFF	TGTGCCAGCAGTGCCCAGGGGGCTGAAGCTTTCTTT
TRBV15	TRBJ1-6	-	-	16	CATSSAPLSALSPLHF	TGTGCCACCAGCAGTGCCCCCTTGTCCGCCCTTTCACCCCTCCACTTT
TRBV4-1	TRBJ1-4	-	-	17	CASSQLHTGITNEKLFF	TGCGCCAGCAGCCAATTGCACACAGGGATTACTAATGAAAAACTGTTTTTT
TRBV28	TRBJ1-1	once	-	14	CASSLMGRGTEAFF	TGTGCCAGCAGTTTAATGGGAAGGGGCACTGAAGCTTTCTTT
TRBV7-8	TRBJ2-1	-	TRBD2	16	CASSLDPSGGYNEQFF	TGTGCCAGCAGCTTAGACCCTAGCGGGGGATACAATGAGCAGTTCTTC
TRBV7-9	TRBJ2-7	-	TRBD2	14	CASSSSGSINEQYF	TGTGCCAGCAGCTCCAGCGGGAGTATCAACGAGCAGTACTTC
TRBV27	TRBJ2-7	-	-	14	CASSLSPGLREQYF	TGTGCCAGCAGTTTATCACCCGGTTTACGAGAGCAGTACTTC
TRBV19	TRBJ2-3	-	TRBD2	15	CASSIAGGRTDTQYF	TGTGCCAGTAGTATAGCGGGAGGGCGCACAGATACGCAGTATTTT
TRBV29-1	TRBJ1-2	-	TRBD1	13	CSVADRDNYGYTF	TGCAGCGTTGCGGACAGGGATAACTATGGCTACACCTTC
TRBV6-5	TRBJ1-2	-	-	12	CASSDLIGGYTF	TGTGCCAGCAGTGACCTAATTGGTGGCTACACCTTC
TRBV10-1	TRBJ2-7	-	-	13	CASSVDRSYEQYF	TGCGCCAGCAGTGTTGACAGGTCCTACGAGCAGTACTTC
TRBV30	TRBJ1-1	once	-	11	CAWSPGIEAFF	TGTGCCTGGAGTCCTGGGATTGAAGCTTTCTTT
TRBV18	TRBJ2-7	-	TRBD2	16	CASSPPSGGATNEQYF	TGTGCCAGCTCACCACCTAGCGGGGGGGCCACGAACGAGCAGTACTTC
TRBV11-2	TRBJ2-5	-	TRBD2	17	CASSYGSGLGFGETQYF	TGTGCCAGCAGCTATGGATCGGGACTAGGTTTTGGTGAGACCCAGTACTTC
TRBV5-1	TRBJ2-5	-	-	18	CASSLGGALATPKETQYF	TGCGCCAGCAGCTTGGGAGGGGCGCTGGCCACTCCAAAAGAGACCCAGTACTTC
TRBV30	TRBJ2-7	-	TRBD2	15	CAWSPGLAGGYEQYF	TGTGCCTGGAGCCCAGGACTAGCGGGCGGCTACGAGCAGTACTTC
TRBV10-3	TRBJ1-6	-	TRBD1	14	CAIKMTGDNSPLHF	TGTGCCATCAAAATGACAGGGGATAATTCACCCCTCCACTTT
TRBV6-1	TRBJ1-4	-	-	15	CASSGEGATNEKLFF	TGTGCCAGCAGTGGCGAGGGAGCAACTAATGAAAAACTGTTTTTT
TRBV28	TRBJ1-1	-	TRBD1	15	CASSFGGQGNTEAFF	TGTGCCAGCAGTTTTGGTGGACAGGGGAACACTGAAGCTTTCTTT
TRBV7-9	TRBJ2-2	-	TRBD1	16	CASSLEGQVLTGELFF	TGTGCCAGCAGCTTAGAGGGACAGGTCCTAACCGGGGAGCTGTTTTTT
TRBV5-1	TRBJ1-4	-	TRBD1	14	CASSSTGGREKLFF	TGCGCCAGCAGCTCGACAGGGGGGCGGGAAAAACTGTTTTTT
TRBV6-1	TRBJ1-2	-	TRBD1	17	CASSARGTGGDGYGYTF	TGTGCCAGCAGTGCGAGAGGGACAGGGGGCGATGGATATGGCTACACCTTC
TRBV7-2	TRBJ1-1	-	-	12	CASSEHNTEAFF	TGTGCCAGCAGCGAACACAACACTGAAGCTTTCTTT